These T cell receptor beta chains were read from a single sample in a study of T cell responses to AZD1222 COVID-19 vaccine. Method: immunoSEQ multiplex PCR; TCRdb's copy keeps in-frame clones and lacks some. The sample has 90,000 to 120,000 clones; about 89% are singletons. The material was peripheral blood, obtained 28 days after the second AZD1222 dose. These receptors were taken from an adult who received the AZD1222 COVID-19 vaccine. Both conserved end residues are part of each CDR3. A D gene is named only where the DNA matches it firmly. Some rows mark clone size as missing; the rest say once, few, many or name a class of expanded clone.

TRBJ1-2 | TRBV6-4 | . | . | CASRVEVSYGYTF | TGTGCCAGCCGCGTCGAGGTTAGCTATGGCTACACCTTC
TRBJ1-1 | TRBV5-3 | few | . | CARSPPVVDTEAFF | TGTGCCAGAAGCCCCCCCGTGGTGGACACTGAAGCTTTCTTT
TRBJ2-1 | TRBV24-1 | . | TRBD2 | CARVSGGRNEQFF | TGTGCCAGAGTTTCGGGGGGGCGCAATGAGCAGTTCTTC
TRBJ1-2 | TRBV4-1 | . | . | CASSQFPPRGEGVSSRYGYTF | TGCGCCAGCAGCCAGTTCCCCCCCCGCGGGGAAGGGGTTTCGTCCCGCTATGGCTACACCTTC
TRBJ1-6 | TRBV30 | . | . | CAWSLFGGAWNSPLHF | TGTGCCTGGAGTCTCTTCGGGGGGGCTTGGAATTCACCCCTCCACTTT
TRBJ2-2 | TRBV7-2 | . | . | CASSFTLRTVLPGELFF | TGTGCCAGCAGCTTCACCCTCAGGACAGTGCTTCCCGGGGAGCTGTTTTTT
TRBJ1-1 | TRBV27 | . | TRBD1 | CASNSGGPYTEAFF | TGTGCCAGCAACTCAGGGGGCCCTTACACTGAAGCTTTCTTT
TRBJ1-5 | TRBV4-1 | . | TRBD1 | CASSPVGQGGNQPQHF | TGCGCCAGCAGCCCCGTGGGACAGGGCGGCAATCAGCCCCAGCATTTT
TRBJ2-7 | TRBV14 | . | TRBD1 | CASSHLWTGSSYEQYF | TGTGCCAGCAGCCACCTCTGGACAGGGAGCTCCTACGAGCAGTACTTC
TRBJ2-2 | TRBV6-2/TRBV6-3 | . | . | CASSFDAREANTGELFF | TGTGCCAGCAGTTTCGACGCGCGAGAAGCGAACACCGGGGAGCTGTTTTTT
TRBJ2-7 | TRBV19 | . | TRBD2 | CASSPGGSSYEQYF | TGTGCCAGTAGTCCGGGCGGGAGTTCCTACGAGCAGTACTTC
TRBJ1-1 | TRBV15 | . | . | CATSSRGGTEAFF | TGTGCCACCAGCAGCAGGGGCGGCACTGAAGCTTTCTTT
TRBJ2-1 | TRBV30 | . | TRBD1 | CAWSTPGGKSSYNEQFF | TGTGCCTGGAGTACCCCAGGGGGCAAGAGCTCCTACAATGAGCAGTTCTTC
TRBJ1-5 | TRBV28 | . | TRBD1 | CASSTPGTAALLHF | TGTGCCAGCAGTACCCCCGGGACAGCTGCCTTACTGCATTTT
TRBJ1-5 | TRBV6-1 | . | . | CASSLQSNQPQHF | TGTGCCAGCAGTCTACAAAGCAATCAGCCCCAGCATTTT
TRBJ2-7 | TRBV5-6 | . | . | CASSPGPAYEQYF | TGTGCCAGCAGCCCGGGTCCTGCCTACGAGCAGTACTTC
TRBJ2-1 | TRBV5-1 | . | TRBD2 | CASSSPPTTSGDVNEQFF | TGCGCCAGCAGCTCTCCACCCACGACTAGCGGGGATGTCAATGAGCAGTTCTTC
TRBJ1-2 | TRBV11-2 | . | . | CASSLTAGAPGPGGYTF | TGTGCCAGCAGCTTAACCGCGGGAGCTCCAGGGCCCGGTGGCTACACCTTC
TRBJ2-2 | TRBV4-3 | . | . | CASSRRLSLNTGELFF | TGCGCCAGCAGCCGCCGGCTCAGCCTTAACACCGGGGAGCTGTTTTTT
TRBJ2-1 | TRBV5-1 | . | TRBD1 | CASSLAGQGQNEQFF | TGCGCCAGCAGCTTGGCCGGACAGGGTCAAAATGAGCAGTTCTTC
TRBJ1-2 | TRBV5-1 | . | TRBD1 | CASSLKTGEEGYGYTF | TGCGCCAGCAGCTTGAAGACAGGGGAAGAAGGCTATGGCTACACCTTC
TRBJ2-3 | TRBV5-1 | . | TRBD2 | CASSRGGQGITDTQYF | TGCGCCAGCAGCCGGGGGGGCCAGGGGATAACAGATACGCAGTATTTT
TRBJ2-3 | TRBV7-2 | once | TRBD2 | CAGTAGGPRDTQYF | TGTGCCGGGACAGCGGGGGGGCCACGGGATACGCAGTATTTT
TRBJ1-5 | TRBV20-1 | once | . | CSARGGQPQHF | TGCAGTGCTAGGGGAGGGCAGCCCCAGCATTTT
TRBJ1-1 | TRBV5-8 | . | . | CASSLGPRNTEAFF | TGTGCCAGCAGCTTGGGACCTAGGAACACTGAAGCTTTCTTT
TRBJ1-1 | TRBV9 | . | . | CASSVVGSYTEAFF | TGTGCCAGCAGCGTAGTTGGCAGCTACACTGAAGCTTTCTTT
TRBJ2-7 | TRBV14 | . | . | CASSQGTGTSRYEQYF | TGTGCCAGCAGCCAAGGGACAGGGACTAGCCGGTACGAGCAGTACTTC
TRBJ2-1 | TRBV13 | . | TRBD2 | CASSLGLAGEESYNEQFF | TGTGCCAGCAGCTTAGGACTAGCGGGAGAGGAGTCCTACAATGAGCAGTTCTTC
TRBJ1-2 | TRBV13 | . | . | CASSLGRQVPRVYGYTF | TGTGCCAGCAGCTTAGGAAGACAGGTTCCGAGGGTATATGGCTACACCTTC
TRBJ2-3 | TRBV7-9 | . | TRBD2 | CASTEGAGDTDTQYF | TGTGCCAGCACCGAGGGAGCGGGGGACACAGATACGCAGTATTTT
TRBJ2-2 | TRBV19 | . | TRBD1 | CASSIETGANTGELFF | TGTGCCAGTAGTATAGAGACAGGGGCGAACACCGGGGAGCTGTTTTTT
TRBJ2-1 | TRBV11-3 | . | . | CASSLEGSYNEQFF | TGTGCCAGCAGCTTGGAGGGGTCCTACAATGAGCAGTTCTTC
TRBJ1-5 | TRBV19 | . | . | CASSKEPGDNQPQHF | TGTGCCAGTTCAAAAGAACCGGGGGACAATCAGCCCCAGCATTTT
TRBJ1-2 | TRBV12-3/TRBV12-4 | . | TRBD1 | CASSFGTGDYTF | TGTGCCAGCAGTTTTGGGACAGGTGACTACACCTTC
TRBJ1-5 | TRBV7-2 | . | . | CASSLTGGNQPQHF | TGTGCCAGCAGCTTAACAGGCGGAAATCAGCCCCAGCATTTT
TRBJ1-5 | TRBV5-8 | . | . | CASSLAGYSNQPQHF | TGTGCCAGCAGCTTGGCAGGATATAGCAATCAGCCCCAGCATTTT
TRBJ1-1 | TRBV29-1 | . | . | CSVEDRGGEAFF | TGCAGCGTTGAAGATCGGGGGGGTGAAGCTTTCTTT
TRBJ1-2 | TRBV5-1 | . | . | CASSLGTSNYGYTF | TGCGCCAGCAGCTTGGGGACGTCCAACTATGGCTACACCTTC
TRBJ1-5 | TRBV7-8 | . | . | CASSLLISNQPQHF | TGTGCCAGCAGCCTACTCATTAGCAATCAGCCCCAGCATTTT
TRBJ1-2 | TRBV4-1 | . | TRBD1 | CASSQETGNYGYTF | TGCGCCAGCAGCCAAGAGACAGGGAACTATGGCTACACCTTC